Shown below are 6 T cell receptor beta chains from a single sample sequenced in a study of cytomegalovirus exposure and HLA in healthy donors. In the PCR, 60 Vbeta and 13 Jbeta primers were used. Using immunoSEQ multiplex PCR, the repertoire was profiled, and TCRdb retains in-frame clones only, with some absent. The sample has 150,000 to 200,000 clones; the top ten hold less than 0.9%. The source material was PBMCs. These TCRs come from a boy younger than 18 in good health and CMV-seronegative.

This sequence joins TRBV4-1 and TRBJ1-1, with 9 bases fitting TRBD1. V lost 7 bases to trimming and J lost 7 bases; unmatched junction nucleotides: 1. The length of the CDR3 is 11 residues. Germline-derived CDR1 and CDR2 are MGHRA and YSYEKL. CDR3 sequence reads: CASKGQGEAFF. The CDR3 DNA follows: TGCGCCAGCAAGGGACAGGGTGAAGCTTTCTTT.

This sequence joins TRBV9 and TRBJ1-3; 9 bases are shared with TRBD1. Per the germline V gene, CDR1 is SGDLS and CDR2 is YYNGEE. CDR3 size: 17 residues. J lost 0 bases, V lost 0 bases, and 4 bases had no gene match. The CDR3 sequence is CASSVAGQGHSGNTIYF. In nucleotides, the CDR3 is TGTGCCAGCAGCGTAGCGGGACAGGGCCACTCTGGAAACACCATATATTTT. Full variable domain (missing parts from reference TRBV9 and TRBJ1-3): DSGVTQTPKHLITATGQRVTLRCSPRSGDLSVYWYQQSLDQGLQFLIQYYNGEERAKGNILERFSAQQFPDLHSELNLSSLELGDSALYFCASSVAGQGHSGNTIYFGEGSWLTVV.

The rearrangement joins TRBV4-1 to TRBJ1-2; 7 bases map to TRBD1. The germline V gene encodes CDR1 MGHRA and CDR2 YSYEKL. The V gene end was trimmed by 0 bases and the J gene end by 7 bases; junction bases not matched to a gene: 8. The CDR3 is 15 amino acids. CDR3 coding DNA: TGCGCCAGCAGCCAAGAGACAGGGATTAGAGGTGGCTACACCTTC. Translated, it gives CASSQETGIRGGYTF.

This chain uses TRBV13 with TRBJ2-1; the match to TRBD2 covers 8 bases. The CDR3 is made up of 12 amino acids. The V gene end was trimmed by 8 bases and the J gene end by 4 bases; junction bases not matched to a gene: 1. Looked up from germline, CDR1 is PRHDT and CDR2 is FYEKMQ (reference sequence). CDR3 sequence (DNA): TGTGCCAGCGCTAGCGGGTACAATGAGCAGTTCTTC. It translates to CASASGYNEQFF.

In nucleotides, the CDR3 is TGTGCCAGCAGCTACCAGCGAGGGAGCGGCACTGAAGCTTTCTTT. Translating gives CASSYQRGSGTEAFF. The rearrangement links TRBV5-4 to TRBJ1-1, with no clear D. This CDR3 comprises 15 residues. In germline, CDR1 is SGHNT, CDR2 YYREEE (reference sequence). V was cut by 3 bases and J by 4 bases, with 16 bases left in between.

CDR3 in DNA: TGTGCCAGCAGCGTAGCTCAGGGCTCCTACGAGCAGTACTTC. Its translation is CASSVAQGSYEQYF. The V and J genes are TRBV9 and TRBJ2-5, with a weak D call TRBD1 (5 bases). The end of the DNA aligns better with TRBJ2-7, so the J call may be wrong. The CDR3 covers 14 residues. CDR1 SGDLS and CDR2 YYNGEE come from the germline V gene.